This T cell receptor beta chain was recorded in a study of shared clonotypes between healthy human individuals. Study at large: The donors, a couple of women and a few men, were aged 18 to 49. Study-level results: Relative to clonotypes present in all four donors, those not shared had lower generation probabilities.

Per germline, CDR1 MGHRA and CDR2 YSYEKL. This CDR3 has 16 amino acids. V lost 0 bases, J lost 2 bases, and 14 bases lay in between. Selected positively for CCR7 and CD45RO-negative, naive CD8 cells excluded terminally differentiated effector memory CD45RA+ cells. As regards this clone: The antigen remains undetermined.

Generated by immunoSEQ multiplex PCR, the TCRdb table keeps only in-frame clones and is missing some. The table shows around 2,100,000 clones, with approximately 94% occurring only once. Sequencing input: naive CD8+ T cells sorted from blood. This chain joins TRBV4-1 and TRBJ2-7, with D perhaps TRBD1 (6 bases). The sequence was collected from a man younger than 35 in good health. CDR3 region: CASSQDRSQGAYEQYF. The CDR3 DNA follows: TGCGCCAGCAGCCAAGATCGCTCACAGGGAGCCTACGAGCAGTACTTC.